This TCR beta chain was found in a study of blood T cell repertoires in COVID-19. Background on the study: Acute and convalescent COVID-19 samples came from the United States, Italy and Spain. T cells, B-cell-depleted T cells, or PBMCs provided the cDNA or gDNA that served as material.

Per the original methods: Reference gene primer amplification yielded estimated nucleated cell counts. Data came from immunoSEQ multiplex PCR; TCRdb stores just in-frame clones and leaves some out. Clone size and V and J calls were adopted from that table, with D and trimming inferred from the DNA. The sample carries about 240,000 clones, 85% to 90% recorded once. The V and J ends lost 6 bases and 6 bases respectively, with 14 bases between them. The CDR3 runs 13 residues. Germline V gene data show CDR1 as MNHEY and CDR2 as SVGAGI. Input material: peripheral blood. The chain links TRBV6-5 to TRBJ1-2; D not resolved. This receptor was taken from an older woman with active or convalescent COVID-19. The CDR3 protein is CASRSTGSDGYTF. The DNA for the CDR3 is TGTGCCAGCAGATCCACGGGGAGCGATGGCTACACCTTC.